A single sample gave rise to the 22 T cell receptor beta chains below, sequenced in a study of shared clonotypes between healthy human individuals. CD45RO-negative, CCR7-selected cells formed the naive CD8 fraction, which excluded terminally differentiated effector memory CD45RA+ cells. Libraries were prepared by immunoSEQ multiplex PCR; TCRdb keeps only in-frame clonotypes and omits some of them. The repertoire holds about 2,100,000 clones, with around 93% as singletons. Sequencing input: naive CD8+ T cells from PBMCs. The receptors were sampled from a young man in good health. Some clones in this sample may be carry-over from other donors' samples.

The chain joins TRBV11-2 to TRBJ2-2; D not certain. CDR3 length: 15 amino acids. The V gene lost 3 bases and the J gene lost 1 base, with 9 bases spanning the gap. CDR1 and CDR2 from the germline V gene are SGHAT and FQNNGV. The CDR3 nucleotides are TGTGCCAGCAGCTTGTGGCTCATGAACACCGGGGAGCTGTTTTTT. This translates into CASSLWLMNTGELFF.

The genes are TRBV18 and TRBJ2-5, with 7 bases matching TRBD1. Germline V gives CDR1 KGHSH, CDR2 LQKENI. CDR3 length equals 13 residues. V shed 5 bases, J shed 3 bases, and the junction held 3 bases outside the gene matches. The CDR3 spells CASSMDRKETQYF. The CDR3 nucleotides are TGTGCCAGCTCAATGGACAGGAAAGAGACCCAGTACTTC.

The chain recombines TRBV10-2 with TRBJ2-3, with TRBD1 identical over 8 bases. CDR3 length: 15 residues. CDR1 is WSHSY, CDR2 SAAADI, per germline. Losses at the gene ends were 6 bases for V and 2 bases for J; bases not matched to a gene: 7. CDR3 DNA: TGCGCCAGCAGAGAGGGGACAGGACACACAGATACGCAGTATTTT. It translates to CASREGTGHTDTQYF.

The chain carries TRBV29-1 and TRBJ2-7; tentative D call: TRBD1 (6 bases). This CDR3 has 13 residues. Germline CDR1 and CDR2: SQVTM and ANQGSEA. Trimming shortened V by 4 bases and J by 1 base, and 11 bases separated the two germline ends. DNA for the CDR3: TGCAGCGTTGGGCCAGGGGTATCCTACGAGCAGTACTTC. Translation gives CSVGPGVSYEQYF.

This chain links TRBV10-3 with TRBJ2-2, with D perhaps TRBD1 (7 bases). Germline CDR1 is ENHRY and CDR2 is SYGVKD. There are 17 residues in the CDR3. V was clipped by 4 bases and J by 6 bases, with 21 bases between them. In nucleotides, the CDR3 is TGTGCCATCAGTGCGCGGGGAAGCAGGGGGACTTCCGGGGAGCTGTTTTTT. Translated: CAISARGSRGTSGELFF.

Comment on this clone: This same CDR3 is encoded by further DNA sequences in the sample. V and J are TRBV5-5 and TRBJ2-7, with 9 bases matching TRBD1. CDR1 and CDR2 from the germline V gene are SGHKS and YYEKEE (reference sequence). V lost 4 bases to trimming and J lost 0 bases; unmatched junction nucleotides: 2. There are 14 residues in the CDR3. This CDR3 is CASSLGQGSYEQYF. The CDR3 nucleotides are TGTGCCAGCAGCCTGGGACAGGGCTCCTACGAGCAGTACTTC.

V gene TRBV11-2 combines with J gene TRBJ2-1, with D tentatively TRBD2 (6 bases). Looked up from germline, CDR1 is SGHAT and CDR2 is FQNNGV. There are 14 residues in the CDR3. V dropped 3 bases and J dropped 6 bases, with 12 bases sitting between them. The CDR3: CASSFQRAANEQFF. CDR3 bases: TGTGCCAGCAGCTTTCAGCGGGCAGCCAATGAGCAGTTCTTC.

V gene TRBV28 combines with J gene TRBJ2-2, with 7 bases fitting TRBD2. The CDR3 is made up of 14 amino acids. Germline V CDR1 and CDR2: MDHEN, SYDVKM. The ends lost 5 bases at V and 5 bases at J; junction bases unmatched: 5. CDR3 loop: CASSVPGGTGELFF. CDR3 DNA: TGTGCCAGCAGTGTCCCCGGGGGGACCGGGGAGCTGTTTTTT.

J is TRBJ2-3 and V is TRBV28; 12 bases agree with TRBD2. In germline, CDR1 is MDHEN, CDR2 SYDVKM. The CDR3 sequence is 19 residues long. Germline trimming cut 8 bases from V and 2 bases from J; bases unmatched to any gene: 17. CDR3 in amino acids: CASGAGTSGRLWDTDTQYF. DNA for the CDR3: TGTGCCAGCGGCGCCGGGACTAGCGGGCGATTATGGGACACAGATACGCAGTATTTT.

The gene calls are TRBV9 and TRBJ2-7; 8 nucleotides align to TRBD1. Germline V gene sequence: CDR1 SGDLS, CDR2 YYNGEE. V lost 2 bases to trimming and J lost 0 bases; unmatched junction nucleotides: 4. This CDR3 contains 15 residues. The CDR3 protein is CASSVTGVASYEQYF. The CDR3 DNA follows: TGTGCCAGCAGCGTGACAGGGGTCGCCTCCTACGAGCAGTACTTC.

This clone was recorded once. The chain uses TRBV5-4 and TRBJ1-2, with a tentative D call TRBD1 (5 bases). CDR3 length: 13 residues. V dropped 0 bases and J dropped 8 bases, with 11 bases sitting between them. Germline V lookup: CDR1 SGHNT, CDR2 YYREEE (reference sequence). CDR3 DNA: TGTGCCAGCAGCTTGGCGTTGGGGACGGGCTACACCTTC. Its translation is CASSLALGTGYTF.

The chain is built from TRBV19 and TRBJ1-4, with D uncertain. Germline lookup yields CDR1 LNHDA and CDR2 SQIVND (reference sequence). This CDR3 has 17 amino acids. With 1 base removed from V and 3 bases from J, the gap between germline ends came to 15 bases. CDR3: CASSIVVLGAANEKLFF. DNA of the CDR3: TGTGCCAGTAGTATAGTCGTCTTAGGAGCGGCTAATGAAAAACTGTTTTTT.

V and J are TRBV27 and TRBJ2-1; 14 bases are shared with TRBD2. CDR1 is MNHEY and CDR2 is SMNVEV in the germline V gene (reference sequence). Unmatched junction bases numbered 8, after V lost 6 bases and J lost 7 bases. The CDR3 covers 16 residues. The CDR3 sequence is CASSPGLAGGKNEQFF. The CDR3 DNA reads TGTGCCAGCAGCCCAGGACTAGCGGGAGGTAAGAATGAGCAGTTCTTC.

The rearrangement joins TRBV27 to TRBJ2-1; perhaps TRBD1 as D (5 bases). The germline V gene encodes CDR1 MNHEY and CDR2 SMNVEV (reference sequence). The CDR3 length is 14 residues. Trimming shortened V by 3 bases and J by 6 bases, and 12 bases separated the two germline ends. The CDR3 nucleotides read TGTGCCAGCAGTTTTGTTTGGACAACCAATGAGCAGTTCTTC. It translates to CASSFVWTTNEQFF.

The chain recombines TRBV5-1 with TRBJ1-1, with a tentative D call TRBD1 (6 bases). The CDR3 extends over 13 amino acids. From germline, CDR1 is SGHRS and CDR2 YFSETQ. With 0 bases removed from V and 4 bases from J, the gap between germline ends came to 7 bases. The CDR3 spells CASSLVQGTEAFF. DNA of the CDR3: TGCGCCAGCAGCTTGGTACAGGGCACTGAAGCTTTCTTT.

On this clone: A read error may produce the germline difference seen at one junction end. The same CDR3 can be traced to other DNA sequences in this sample. The CDR3: CASSWSVATEAFF. The CDR3 region has the DNA TGCGCCAGCAGCTGGTCCGTTGCCACTGAAGCTTTCTTT. The chain uses TRBV11-2 and TRBJ1-1; D ambiguous. The CDR3 has 13 amino acids. Germline CDR1 reads SGHAT; CDR2 reads FQNNGV.

The V call is TRBV5-1, the J call TRBJ2-3; D ambiguous. CDR3 length: 14 residues. Trimming shortened V by 0 bases and J by 2 bases, and 7 bases separated the two germline ends. Germline V CDR1 and CDR2: SGHRS, YFSETQ. The CDR3 here is CASSLGGNTDTQYF. CDR3 bases: TGCGCCAGCAGCTTGGGAGGCAACACAGATACGCAGTATTTT.

The rearrangement joins TRBV25-1 to TRBJ2-7, with TRBD2 matching 7 bases. J gave up 7 bases and V 3 bases, and 9 bases lay outside the gene matches. The germline gives CDR1 MGHDK, CDR2 SYGVNS. CDR3 length equals 14 residues. The CDR3 DNA sequence: TGTGCCAGCAGTGATCTACTAGCGCCAGGGGAGCAGTACTTC. This encodes CASSDLLAPGEQYF.

The chain recombines TRBV28 with TRBJ2-7, with 9 positions matching TRBD2. Germline values: CDR1 MDHEN, CDR2 SYDVKM. Trimming took 5 bases from V and 4 from J; bases not matched to a gene: 15. The CDR3 runs to 17 residues. The CDR3 coding sequence is TGTGCCAGCAGTAAATTTAATGGCGGGAGGGCCTCGTACGAGCAGTACTTC. Protein product: CASSKFNGGRASYEQYF.

The gene calls are TRBV29-1 and TRBJ2-1; TRBD2 matches 10 bases. CDR1 and CDR2 (germline): SQVTM, ANQGSEA. This CDR3 is 13 amino acids long. This CDR3 is CGGTSVDYNEQFF. Written as DNA, the CDR3 is TGCGGTGGGACTAGCGTCGACTACAATGAGCAGTTCTTC.

The CDR3 DNA sequence: TGTGCCATCAGGATCGGATCCGGCCCCTACGAGCAGTACTTC. Its protein product is CAIRIGSGPYEQYF. The V gene is TRBV10-3, the J gene TRBJ2-7; no reliable D call. Trimming shortened V by 6 bases and J by 2 bases, and 14 bases separated the two germline ends. The CDR3 contains 14 residues. Looked up from germline, CDR1 is ENHRY and CDR2 is SYGVKD.

Note on this clone: Other DNA sequences in this sample translate to the same CDR3. This chain links TRBV9 with TRBJ2-7; 10 positions agree with TRBD1. CDR1 and CDR2 (germline): SGDLS, YYNGEE. After removal of 3 bases from V and 1 base from J, the junction contained 4 bases not matched to a gene. The CDR3 sequence is 15 residues long. The CDR3 DNA sequence: TGTGCCAGCAGCGAGGGGGACAGGGGTTCCTACGAGCAGTACTTC. Amino acid sequence: CASSEGDRGSYEQYF.